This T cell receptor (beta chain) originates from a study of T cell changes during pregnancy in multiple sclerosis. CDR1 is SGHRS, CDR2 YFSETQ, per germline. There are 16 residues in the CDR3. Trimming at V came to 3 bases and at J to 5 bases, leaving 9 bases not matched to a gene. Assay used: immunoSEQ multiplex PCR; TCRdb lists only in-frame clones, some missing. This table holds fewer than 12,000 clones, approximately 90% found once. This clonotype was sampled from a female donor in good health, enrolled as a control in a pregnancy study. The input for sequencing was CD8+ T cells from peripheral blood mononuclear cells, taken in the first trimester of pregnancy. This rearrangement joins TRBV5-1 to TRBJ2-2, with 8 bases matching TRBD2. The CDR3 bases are TGCGCCAGCAGCTCTCCGGGACTAGGGTCAACCGGGGAGCTGTTTTTT. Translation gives CASSSPGLGSTGELFF. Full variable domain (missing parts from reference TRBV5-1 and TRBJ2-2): KAGVTQTPRYLIKTRGQQVTLSCSPISGHRSVSWYQQTPGQGLQFLFEYFSETQRNKGNFPGRFSGRQFSNSRSEMNVSTLELGDSALYLCASSSPGLGSTGELFFGEGSRLTVL.